This T cell receptor beta chain was profiled in a study of stem cell transplantation in POMP-related autoinflammatory disease. The V and J ends lost 0 bases and 8 bases respectively, with 8 bases between them. Germline values: CDR1 SGHRS, CDR2 YFSETQ. There are 13 residues in the CDR3. Method: immunoSEQ multiplex PCR; TCRdb's copy keeps in-frame clones and lacks some. The data hold about 6,900 clones, with 83% observed a single time. The rearrangement uses TRBV5-1 and TRBJ2-2; D not certain. The receptor was derived from a human donor in good health. The sample taken for sequencing was a CXCR5-defined cell subset from PBMCs. The CDR3 is CASSLVVFGELFF. CDR3 nucleotides: TGCGCCAGCAGCTTGGTAGTGTTTGGGGAGCTGTTTTTT. Variable domain in full (rest from reference TRBV5-1 and TRBJ2-2): KAGVTQTPRYLIKTRGQQVTLSCSPISGHRSVSWYQQTPGQGLQFLFEYFSETQRNKGNFPGRFSGRQFSNSRSEMNVSTLELGDSALYLCASSLVVFGELFFGEGSRLTVL.